This T cell receptor (beta chain) was sequenced during a study of blood T cells in healthy people across ages. Primed by a sample-barcoded 5' primer and a J-beta primer mix, a second PCR proceeded for about 6 to 12 cycles. TCRdb recomputed calls from the 5' RACE reads with MiXCR, one row per CDR3 protein. The table has about 570,000 distinct CDR3 sequences, 27% seen once. On this clonotype itself: Its antigen remains unknown.

Study-level points and caveats: Age showed a roughly linear inverse relationship with TCR beta diversity per million T cells. Diversity was higher, and naive CD4+ cells more numerous, in long-lived donors than in aged donors. Researchers said unsorted PBMCs prevented a conclusive naive versus antigen-experienced comparison.

This sample was also put to use in a study of T cells of mothers and their children. This second study notes: For related and unrelated pairs alike, thymic selection shapes TCR recombination output similarly.

Sequencing input: blood. The sequence derives from a boy aged 2-9 years in good health.

For the CDR3, the DNA is TGTGCCAGCAGTTTTGGGGACGGGGAGCTGTTTTTT. Amino acids: CASSFGDGELFF. The chain employs TRBV12-3 or TRBV12-4 and TRBJ2-2; no clear D. CDR3 length: 12 amino acids. V was cut by 3 bases and J by 7 bases, with 6 bases left in between.